This T cell receptor beta chain was identified during a study of shared clonotypes between healthy human individuals. Study findings and constraints: An expected dependence of interdonor clonotype sharing on sequencing depth was noted. Only blood was sampled; tissue repertoires likely differ.

The study separated CD4+ cells into CD45RA+ naive and CD45RA-negative memory subsets. Remarks on this clone: Its specificity is unknown.

Using immunoSEQ multiplex PCR, the repertoire was profiled, and TCRdb retains in-frame clones only, with some absent. Of some 2 million clones listed, 85% to 95% are singletons. Sequencing was done on a sample of naive CD4+ T cells sorted from blood. Subset meaning: CD45RA+ positively selected. This clonotype was sampled from a man aged 18 to 35 in good health.

CDR3 nucleotide sequence: TGTGCCAGCAGTACCGGACAGGGGGCAGACACTGAAGCTTTCTTT. As protein: CASSTGQGADTEAFF. V gene TRBV28 combines with J gene TRBJ1-1; 11 bases map to TRBD1. Germline lookup yields CDR1 MDHEN and CDR2 SYDVKM. CDR3 length equals 15 residues. The ends lost 5 bases at V and 3 bases at J; junction bases unmatched: 5.